These 3 T cell receptor beta chains share one sample of origin, sequenced in a study of blood T cell repertoires in COVID-19. TCRdb's copy holds only in-frame clones and misses some; the assay was immunoSEQ multiplex PCR. The sample holds some 140,000 clones, more than 60% seen once. Sequencing input: peripheral blood. These receptors were collected from a man older than 75 with acute or convalescent COVID-19.

CDR3 amino acids: CASGRRGYGYTF. As DNA, the CDR3 is TGTGCCAGCGGCCGGAGAGGGTACGGCTACACCTTC. V gene TRBV28 combines with J gene TRBJ1-2; D is unresolved. CDR3 length: 12 residues. Between the trimmed V and J ends, which lost 8 bases and 8 bases, there was a span of 15 bases. CDR1 and CDR2 (germline): MDHEN, SYDVKM.

The rearrangement uses TRBV4-3 and TRBJ2-5; 10 bases are a match to TRBD2. The CDR3 extends over 16 amino acids. Germline assignment: CDR1 LGHNA and CDR2 YSLEER. The ends lost 4 bases at V and 5 bases at J; junction bases unmatched: 10. The CDR3 nucleotides read TGCGCCAGCAGCCGTAGCGGGGGGCTGCCAGGGGAGACCCAGTACTTC. Translation: CASSRSGGLPGETQYF.

The chain carries TRBV3-1 (or the pseudogene TRBV3-2) and TRBJ2-3, with D possibly matching TRBD2 (5 bases). Trimming pared 4 bases from V and 4 bases from J, leaving 9 bases between. Germline CDR1 is LGHDT and CDR2 is YNNKEL (reference sequence). This CDR3 region has 13 residues. CDR3 coding DNA: TGTGCCAGCAGCCCGACTACCCCAGATACGCAGTATTTT. Translating gives CASSPTTPDTQYF.